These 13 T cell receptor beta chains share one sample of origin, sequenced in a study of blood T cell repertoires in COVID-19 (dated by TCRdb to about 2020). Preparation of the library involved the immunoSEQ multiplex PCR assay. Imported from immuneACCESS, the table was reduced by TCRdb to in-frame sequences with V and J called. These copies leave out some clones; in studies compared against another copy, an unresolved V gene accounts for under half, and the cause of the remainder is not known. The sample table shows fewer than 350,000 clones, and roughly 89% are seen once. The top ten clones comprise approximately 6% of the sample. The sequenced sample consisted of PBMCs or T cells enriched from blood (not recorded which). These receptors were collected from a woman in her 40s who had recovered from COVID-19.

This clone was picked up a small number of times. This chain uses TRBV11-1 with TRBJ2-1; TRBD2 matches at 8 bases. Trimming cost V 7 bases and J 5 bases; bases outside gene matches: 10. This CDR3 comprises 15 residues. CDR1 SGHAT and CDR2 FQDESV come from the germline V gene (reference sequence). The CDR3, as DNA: TGTGCCAGCAAACCCGGGACTAGTGAACACAATGAGCAGTTCTTC. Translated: CASKPGTSEHNEQFF.

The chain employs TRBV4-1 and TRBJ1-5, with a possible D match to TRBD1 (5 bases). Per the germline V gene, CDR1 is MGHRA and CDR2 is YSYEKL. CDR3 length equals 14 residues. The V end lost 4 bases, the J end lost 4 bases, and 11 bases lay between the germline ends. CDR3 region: CASSPRGLNQPQHF. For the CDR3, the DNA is TGCGCCAGCAGCCCACGGGGGTTGAATCAGCCCCAGCATTTT.

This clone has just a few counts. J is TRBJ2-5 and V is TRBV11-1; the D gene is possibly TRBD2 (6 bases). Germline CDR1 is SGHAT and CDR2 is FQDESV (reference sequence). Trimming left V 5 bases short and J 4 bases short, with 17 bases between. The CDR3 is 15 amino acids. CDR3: CASSTGEVWRETQYF. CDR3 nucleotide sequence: TGTGCCAGCAGCACGGGAGAGGTGTGGAGAGAGACCCAGTACTTC.

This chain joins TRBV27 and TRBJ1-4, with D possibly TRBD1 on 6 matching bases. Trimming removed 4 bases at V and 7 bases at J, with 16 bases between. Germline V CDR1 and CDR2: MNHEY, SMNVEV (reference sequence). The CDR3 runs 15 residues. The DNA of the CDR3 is TGTGCCAGCAGTTCCCGGGACATTGGAGGTGAAAAACTGTTTTTT. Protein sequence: CASSSRDIGGEKLFF.

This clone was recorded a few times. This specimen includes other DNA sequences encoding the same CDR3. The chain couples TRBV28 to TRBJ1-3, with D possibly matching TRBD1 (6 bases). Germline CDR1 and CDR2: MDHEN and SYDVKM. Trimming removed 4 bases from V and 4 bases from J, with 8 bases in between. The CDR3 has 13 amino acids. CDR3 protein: CASSSDRGNTIYF. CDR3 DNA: TGTGCCAGCAGTTCCGACAGGGGAAACACCATATATTTT.

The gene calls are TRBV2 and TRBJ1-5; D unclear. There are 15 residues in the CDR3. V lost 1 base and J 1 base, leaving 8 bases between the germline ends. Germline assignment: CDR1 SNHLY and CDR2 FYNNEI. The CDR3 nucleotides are TGTGCCAGCAGTGAAGGGGAGGAGAGCAATCAGCCCCAGCATTTT. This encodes CASSEGEESNQPQHF.

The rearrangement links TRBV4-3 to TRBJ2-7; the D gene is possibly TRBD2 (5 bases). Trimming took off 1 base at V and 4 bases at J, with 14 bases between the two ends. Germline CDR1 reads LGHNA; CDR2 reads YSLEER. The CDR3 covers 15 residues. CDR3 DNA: TGCGCCAGCAGCCAAGGGACCGGGATGCTGTACGAGCAGTACTTC. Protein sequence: CASSQGTGMLYEQYF.

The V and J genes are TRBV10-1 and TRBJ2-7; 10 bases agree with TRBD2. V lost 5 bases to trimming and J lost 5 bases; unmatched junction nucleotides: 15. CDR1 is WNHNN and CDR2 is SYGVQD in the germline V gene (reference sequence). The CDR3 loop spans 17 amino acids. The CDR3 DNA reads TGCGCCAGCAGTCAGAGGACTAGCGGCCCAGCTCGGGACGAGCAGTACTTC. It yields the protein CASSQRTSGPARDEQYF.

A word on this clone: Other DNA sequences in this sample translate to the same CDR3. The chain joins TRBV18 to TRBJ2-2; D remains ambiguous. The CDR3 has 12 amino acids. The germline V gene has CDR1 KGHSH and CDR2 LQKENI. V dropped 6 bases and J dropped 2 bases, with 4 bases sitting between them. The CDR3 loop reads CASSLNTGELFF. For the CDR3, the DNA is TGTGCCAGCTCCCTTAACACCGGGGAGCTGTTTTTT.

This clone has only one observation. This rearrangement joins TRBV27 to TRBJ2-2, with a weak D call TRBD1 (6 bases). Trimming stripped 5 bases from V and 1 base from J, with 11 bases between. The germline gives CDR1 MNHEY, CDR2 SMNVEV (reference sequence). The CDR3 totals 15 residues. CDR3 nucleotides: TGTGCCAGCAGTCCAAGACAGGTGAACACCGGGGAGCTGTTTTTT. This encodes CASSPRQVNTGELFF.

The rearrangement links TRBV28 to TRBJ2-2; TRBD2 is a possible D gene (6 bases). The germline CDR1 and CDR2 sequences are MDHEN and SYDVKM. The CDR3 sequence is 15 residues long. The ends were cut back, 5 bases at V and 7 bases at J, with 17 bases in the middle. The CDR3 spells CASSAGGSGGGELFF. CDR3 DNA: TGTGCCAGCAGTGCCGGGGGTTCTGGTGGCGGGGAGCTGTTTTTT.

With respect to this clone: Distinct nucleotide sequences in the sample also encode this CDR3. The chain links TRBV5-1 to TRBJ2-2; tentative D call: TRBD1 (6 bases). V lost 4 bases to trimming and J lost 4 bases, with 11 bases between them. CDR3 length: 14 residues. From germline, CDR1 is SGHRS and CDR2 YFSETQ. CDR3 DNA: TGCGCCAGCAGCCTGACAGGAGTCACCGGGGAGCTGTTTTTT. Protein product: CASSLTGVTGELFF.

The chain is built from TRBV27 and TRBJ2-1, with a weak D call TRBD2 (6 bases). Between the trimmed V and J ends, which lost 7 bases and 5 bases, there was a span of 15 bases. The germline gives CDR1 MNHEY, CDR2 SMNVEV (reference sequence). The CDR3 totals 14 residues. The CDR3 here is CASKRLATHNEQFF. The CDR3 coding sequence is TGTGCCAGCAAGAGGCTAGCGACCCACAATGAGCAGTTCTTC.